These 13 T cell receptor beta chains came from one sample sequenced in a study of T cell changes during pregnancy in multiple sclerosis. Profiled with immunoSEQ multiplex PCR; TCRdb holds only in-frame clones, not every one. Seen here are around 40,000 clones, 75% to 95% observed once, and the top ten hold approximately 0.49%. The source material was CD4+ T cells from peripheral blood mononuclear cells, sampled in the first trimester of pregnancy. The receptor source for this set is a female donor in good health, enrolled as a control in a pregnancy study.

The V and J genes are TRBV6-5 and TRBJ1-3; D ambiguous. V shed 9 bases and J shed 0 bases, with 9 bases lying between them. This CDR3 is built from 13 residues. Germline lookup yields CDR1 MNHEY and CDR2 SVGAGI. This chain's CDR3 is CASSESSGNTIYF. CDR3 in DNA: TGTGCCAGTAGTGAGAGCTCTGGAAACACCATATATTTT.

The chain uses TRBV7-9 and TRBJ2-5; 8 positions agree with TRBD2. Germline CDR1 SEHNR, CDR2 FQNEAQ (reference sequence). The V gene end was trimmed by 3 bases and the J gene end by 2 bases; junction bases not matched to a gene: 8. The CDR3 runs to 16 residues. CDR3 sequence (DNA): TGTGCCAGCAGCTTCTCCGGGACTAGAAAACAAGAGACCCAGTACTTC. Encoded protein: CASSFSGTRKQETQYF. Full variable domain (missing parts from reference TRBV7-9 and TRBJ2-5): DTGVSQNPRHKITKRGQNVTFRCDPISEHNRLYWYRQTLGQGPEFLTYFQNEAQLEKSRLLSDRFSAERPKGSFSTLEIQRTEQGDSAMYLCASSFSGTRKQETQYFGPGTRLLVL.

CDR3 nucleotides: TGTGCCAGCTCACCCGCCTCGGGACAGGGAAACTATGGCTACACCTTC. This encodes CASSPASGQGNYGYTF. The rearrangement links TRBV18 to TRBJ1-2; 9 bases are shared with TRBD1. The V and J ends lost 3 bases and 2 bases, in that order; junction bases with no gene match: 7. Germline V gene data show CDR1 as KGHSH and CDR2 as LQKENI. The CDR3 consists of 16 residues.

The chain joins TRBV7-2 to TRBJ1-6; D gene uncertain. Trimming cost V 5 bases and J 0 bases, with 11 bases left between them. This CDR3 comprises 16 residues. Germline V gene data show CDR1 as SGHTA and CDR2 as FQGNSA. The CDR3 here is CASSAVTSSYNSPLHF. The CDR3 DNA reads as TGTGCCAGCAGCGCAGTAACTAGCTCCTATAATTCACCCCTCCACTTT.

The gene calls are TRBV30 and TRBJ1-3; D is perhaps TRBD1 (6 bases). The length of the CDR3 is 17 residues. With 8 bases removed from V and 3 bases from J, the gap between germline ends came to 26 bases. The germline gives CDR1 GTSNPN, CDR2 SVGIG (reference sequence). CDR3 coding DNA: TGTGCCGGCTATACAGGGTGGGGGTCAAAATATGGAAACACCATATATTTT. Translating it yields CAGYTGWGSKYGNTIYF.

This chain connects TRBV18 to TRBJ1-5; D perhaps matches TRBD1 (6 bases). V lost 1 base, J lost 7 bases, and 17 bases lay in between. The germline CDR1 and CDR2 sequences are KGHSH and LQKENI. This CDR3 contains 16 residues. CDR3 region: CASSPQGRGAGQPQHF. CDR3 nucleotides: TGTGCCAGCTCACCACAGGGTCGGGGGGCAGGACAGCCCCAGCATTTT.

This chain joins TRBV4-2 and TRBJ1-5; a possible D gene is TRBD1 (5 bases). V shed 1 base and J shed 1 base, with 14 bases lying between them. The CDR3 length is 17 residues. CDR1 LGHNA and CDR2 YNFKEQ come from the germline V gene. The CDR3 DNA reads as TGTGCCAGCAGCCAAGGGGGCGGGGCGGTGAGCAATCAGCCCCAGCATTTT. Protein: CASSQGGGAVSNQPQHF.

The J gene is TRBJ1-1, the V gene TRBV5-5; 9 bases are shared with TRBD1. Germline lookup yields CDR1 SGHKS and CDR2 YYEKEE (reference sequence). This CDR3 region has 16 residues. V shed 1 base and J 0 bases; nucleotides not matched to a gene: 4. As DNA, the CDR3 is TGTGCCAGCAGCTTGACTTGGGACAGGGTGAACACTGAAGCTTTCTTT. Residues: CASSLTWDRVNTEAFF.

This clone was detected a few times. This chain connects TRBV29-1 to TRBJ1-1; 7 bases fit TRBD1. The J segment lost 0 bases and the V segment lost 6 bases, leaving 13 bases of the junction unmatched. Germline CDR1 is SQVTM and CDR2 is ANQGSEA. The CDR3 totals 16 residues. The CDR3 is CSVAQGSGALNTEAFF. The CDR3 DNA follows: TGCAGCGTGGCACAGGGGAGTGGTGCTCTGAACACTGAAGCTTTCTTT.

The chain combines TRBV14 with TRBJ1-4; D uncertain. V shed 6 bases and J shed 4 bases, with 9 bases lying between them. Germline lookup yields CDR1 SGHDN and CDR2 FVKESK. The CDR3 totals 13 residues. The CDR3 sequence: CASRPDINEKLFF. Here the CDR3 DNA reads TGTGCCAGCAGACCCGACATTAATGAAAAACTGTTTTTT. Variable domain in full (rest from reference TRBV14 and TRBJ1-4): EAGVTQFPSHSVIEKGQTVTLRCDPISGHDNLYWYRRVMGKEIKFLLHFVKESKQDESGMPNNRFLAERTGGTYSTLKVQPAELEDSGVYFCASRPDINEKLFFGSGTQLSVL.

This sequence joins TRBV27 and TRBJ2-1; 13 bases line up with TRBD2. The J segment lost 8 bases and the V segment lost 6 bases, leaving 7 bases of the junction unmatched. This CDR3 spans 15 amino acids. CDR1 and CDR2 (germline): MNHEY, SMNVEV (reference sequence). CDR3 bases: TGTGCCAGCAGGTCCACTAGCGGGGGGGGGTATGAGCAGTTCTTC. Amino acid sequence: CASRSTSGGGYEQFF.

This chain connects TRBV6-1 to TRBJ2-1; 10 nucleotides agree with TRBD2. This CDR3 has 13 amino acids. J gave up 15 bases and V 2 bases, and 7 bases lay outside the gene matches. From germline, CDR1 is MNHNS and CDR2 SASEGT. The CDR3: CASSEPPGLAPFF. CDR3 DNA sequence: TGTGCCAGCAGTGAACCCCCGGGACTAGCGCCGTTCTTC.

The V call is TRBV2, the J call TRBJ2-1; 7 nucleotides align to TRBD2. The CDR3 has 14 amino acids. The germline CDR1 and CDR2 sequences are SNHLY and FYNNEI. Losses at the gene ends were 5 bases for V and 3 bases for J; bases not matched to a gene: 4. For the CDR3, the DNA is TGTGCCAGCAGTCGCGGGGGACTCTACAATGAGCAGTTCTTC. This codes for CASSRGGLYNEQFF.